This TCR beta chain was recovered during a study of blood T cell repertoires in COVID-19. The wider study: From T cells, B-cell-depleted T cells, or PBMCs came the material, which was cDNA or gDNA.

This CDR3 contains 17 residues. Original data processing: Reference gene primer amplification gave estimated nucleated cell counts. The repertoire was sequenced with immunoSEQ multiplex PCR; TCRdb's copy has only in-frame clones and lacks some. The DNA gave D and trimming, while V, J and clone size come from that table. The sample comprises some 80,000 clones, around 81% of which are singletons, and roughly 10% rests with the top ten. This chain uses TRBV1 with TRBJ2-2; the D call of TRBD2 is as the table states it, not checked on the DNA. TRBV1 is a pseudogene segment. Sequencing was carried out using peripheral blood. This TCR derives from a human donor in a cohort sampled during active COVID-19. The CDR3 coding sequence is TGCACCAGCAGCCAAGATCACCAGCGGGAGTTCACCGGGGAGCTGTTTTTT. It codes for CTSSQDHQREFTGELFF.